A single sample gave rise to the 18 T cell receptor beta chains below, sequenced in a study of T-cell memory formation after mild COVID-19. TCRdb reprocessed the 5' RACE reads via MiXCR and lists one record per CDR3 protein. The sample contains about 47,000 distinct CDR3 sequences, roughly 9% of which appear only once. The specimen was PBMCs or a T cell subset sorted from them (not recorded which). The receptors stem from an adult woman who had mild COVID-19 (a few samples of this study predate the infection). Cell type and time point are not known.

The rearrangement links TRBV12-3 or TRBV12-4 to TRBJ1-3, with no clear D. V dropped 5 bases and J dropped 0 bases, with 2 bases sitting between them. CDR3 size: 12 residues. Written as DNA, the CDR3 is TGTGCCAGCAGTACCTCTGGAAACACCATATATTTT. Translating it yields CASSTSGNTIYF.

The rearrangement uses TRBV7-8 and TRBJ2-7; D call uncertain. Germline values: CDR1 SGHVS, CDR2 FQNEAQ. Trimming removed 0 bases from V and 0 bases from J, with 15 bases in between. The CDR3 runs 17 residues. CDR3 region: CASSLAGLGLGSYEQYF. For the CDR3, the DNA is TGTGCCAGCAGCTTAGCAGGATTGGGATTGGGCTCCTACGAGCAGTACTTC.

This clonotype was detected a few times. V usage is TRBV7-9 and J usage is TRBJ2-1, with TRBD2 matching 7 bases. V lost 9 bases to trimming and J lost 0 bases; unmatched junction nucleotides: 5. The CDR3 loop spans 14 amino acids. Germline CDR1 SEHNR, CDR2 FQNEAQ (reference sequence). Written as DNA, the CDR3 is TGTGCCAGTAGGGCTAGCGGCTCCTACAATGAGCAGTTCTTC. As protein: CASRASGSYNEQFF.

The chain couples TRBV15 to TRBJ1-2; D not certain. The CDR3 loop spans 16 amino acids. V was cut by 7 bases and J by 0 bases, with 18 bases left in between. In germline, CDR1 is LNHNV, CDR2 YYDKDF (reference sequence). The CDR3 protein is CATTLGKGLPNYGYTF. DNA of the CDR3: TGTGCCACCACCTTGGGGAAAGGCCTTCCTAACTATGGCTACACCTTC.

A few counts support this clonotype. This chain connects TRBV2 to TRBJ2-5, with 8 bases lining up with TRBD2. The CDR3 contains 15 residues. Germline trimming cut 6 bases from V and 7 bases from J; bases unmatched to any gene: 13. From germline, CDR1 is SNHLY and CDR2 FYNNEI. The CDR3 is CASRGGGLSRGTQYF. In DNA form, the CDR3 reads TGTGCCAGCAGGGGCGGGGGGCTCTCCCGAGGGACCCAGTACTTC.

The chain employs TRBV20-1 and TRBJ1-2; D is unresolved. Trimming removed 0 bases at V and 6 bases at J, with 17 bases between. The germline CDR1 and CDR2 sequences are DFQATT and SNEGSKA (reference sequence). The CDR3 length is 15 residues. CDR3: CSAREEPFSGHGYTF. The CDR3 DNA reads TGCAGTGCTAGAGAGGAACCATTCTCGGGCCATGGCTACACCTTC.

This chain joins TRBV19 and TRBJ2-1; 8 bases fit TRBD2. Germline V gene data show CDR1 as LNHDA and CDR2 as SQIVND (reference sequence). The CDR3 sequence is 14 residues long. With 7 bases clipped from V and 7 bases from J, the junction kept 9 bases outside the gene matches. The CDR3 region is CASTAAGVRNEQFF. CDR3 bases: TGTGCCAGTACAGCAGCGGGAGTTAGGAATGAGCAGTTCTTC. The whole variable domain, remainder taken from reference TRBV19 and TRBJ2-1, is DGGITQSPKYLFRKEGQNVTLSCEQNLNHDAMYWYRQDPGQGLRLIYYSQIVNDFQKGDIAEGYSVSREKKESFPLTVTSAQKNPTAFYLCASTAAGVRNEQFFGPGTRLTVL.

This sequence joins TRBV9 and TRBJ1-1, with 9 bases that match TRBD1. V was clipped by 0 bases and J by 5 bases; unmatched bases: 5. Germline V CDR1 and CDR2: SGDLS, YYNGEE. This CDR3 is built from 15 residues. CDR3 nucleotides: TGTGCCAGCAGCGTAGCTGGGACAGGGTGGACTGAAGCTTTCTTT. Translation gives CASSVAGTGWTEAFF. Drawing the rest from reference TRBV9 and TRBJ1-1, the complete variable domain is DSGVTQTPKHLITATGQRVTLRCSPRSGDLSVYWYQQSLDQGLQFLIQYYNGEERAKGNILERFSAQQFPDLHSELNLSSLELGDSALYFCASSVAGTGWTEAFFGQGTRLTVV.

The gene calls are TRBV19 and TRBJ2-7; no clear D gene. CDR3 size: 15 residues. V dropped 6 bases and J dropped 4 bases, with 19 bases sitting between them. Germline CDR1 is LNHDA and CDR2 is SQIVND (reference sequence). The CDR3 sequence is CASRSTRGLSYEQYF. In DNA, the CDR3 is TGTGCCAGTAGATCCACGAGAGGCCTTTCTTACGAGCAGTACTTC.

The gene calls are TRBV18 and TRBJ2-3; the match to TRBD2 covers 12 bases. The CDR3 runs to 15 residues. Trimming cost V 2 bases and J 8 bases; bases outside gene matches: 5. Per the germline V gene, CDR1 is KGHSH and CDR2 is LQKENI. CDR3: CASSPSTSGGATQYF. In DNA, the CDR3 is TGTGCCAGCTCACCATCGACTAGCGGGGGAGCTACGCAGTATTTT.

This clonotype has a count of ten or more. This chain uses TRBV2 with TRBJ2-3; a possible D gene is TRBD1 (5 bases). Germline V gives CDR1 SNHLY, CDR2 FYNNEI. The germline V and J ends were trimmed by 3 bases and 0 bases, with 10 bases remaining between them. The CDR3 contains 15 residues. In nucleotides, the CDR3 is TGTGCCAGCAGTGATGTCCGACAGAGCACAGATACGCAGTATTTT. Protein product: CASSDVRQSTDTQYF. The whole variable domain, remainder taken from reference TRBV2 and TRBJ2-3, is EPEVTQTPSHQVTQMGQEVILRCVPISNHLYFYWYRQILGQKVEFLVSFYNNEISEKSEIFDDQFSVERPDGSNFTLKIRSTKLEDSAMYFCASSDVRQSTDTQYFGPGTRLTVL.

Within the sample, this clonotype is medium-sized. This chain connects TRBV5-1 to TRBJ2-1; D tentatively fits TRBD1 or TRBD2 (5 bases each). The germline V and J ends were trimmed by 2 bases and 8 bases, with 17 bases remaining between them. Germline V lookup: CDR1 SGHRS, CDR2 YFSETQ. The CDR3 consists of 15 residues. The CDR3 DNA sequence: TGCGCCAGCAGCTTTACGAGGGGCGTTAGCGATGAGCAGTTCTTC. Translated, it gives CASSFTRGVSDEQFF.

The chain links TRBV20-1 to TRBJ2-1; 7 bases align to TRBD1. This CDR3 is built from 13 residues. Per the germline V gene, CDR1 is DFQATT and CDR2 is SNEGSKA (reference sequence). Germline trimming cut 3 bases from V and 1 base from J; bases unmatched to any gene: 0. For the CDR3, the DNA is TGCAGTGCTAGCAGGGGGTCCTACAATGAGCAGTTCTTC. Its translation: CSASRGSYNEQFF.

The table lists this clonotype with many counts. CDR3 sequence: CSARDRVVYTEAFF. CDR3 sequence (DNA): TGCAGTGCTAGAGATCGAGTAGTGTACACTGAAGCTTTCTTT. This chain uses TRBV20-1 with TRBJ1-1; no firm D call. The CDR3 is made up of 14 amino acids. Germline V lookup: CDR1 DFQATT, CDR2 SNEGSKA (reference sequence). Trimming removed 0 bases from V and 3 bases from J, with 11 bases in between.

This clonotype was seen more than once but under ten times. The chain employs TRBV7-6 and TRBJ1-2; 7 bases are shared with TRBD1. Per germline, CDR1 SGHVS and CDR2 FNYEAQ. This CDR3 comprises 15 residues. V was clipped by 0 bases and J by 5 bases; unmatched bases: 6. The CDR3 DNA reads TGTGCCAGCAGCTTAGCGCCCACAGGGGAATATGGCTACACCTTC. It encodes CASSLAPTGEYGYTF.

The CDR3 loop is CASSMGQNDIQYF. CDR3 sequence (DNA): TGTGCCAGTAGTATGGGACAGAACGACATTCAGTACTTC. This chain connects TRBV19 to TRBJ2-4; 7 bases agree with TRBD1. Trimming cost V 3 bases and J 8 bases; bases outside gene matches: 4. The CDR3 has 13 amino acids. Germline lookup yields CDR1 LNHDA and CDR2 SQIVND (reference sequence).

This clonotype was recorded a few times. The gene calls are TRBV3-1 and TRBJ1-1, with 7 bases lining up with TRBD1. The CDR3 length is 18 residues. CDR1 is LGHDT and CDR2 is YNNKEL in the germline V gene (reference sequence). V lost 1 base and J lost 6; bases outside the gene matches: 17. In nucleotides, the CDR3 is TGTGCCAGCAGCCAAGCCTATTTAGGGGGCGCGGGGGGATCTGAAGCTTTCTTT. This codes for CASSQAYLGGAGGSEAFF.

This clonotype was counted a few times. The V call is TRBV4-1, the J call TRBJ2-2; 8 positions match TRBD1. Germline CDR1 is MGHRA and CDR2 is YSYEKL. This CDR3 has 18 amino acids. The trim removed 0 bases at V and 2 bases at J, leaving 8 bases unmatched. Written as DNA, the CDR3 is TGCGCCAGCAGCCAAGAAGTGCGACAGGGGTTAAACACCGGGGAGCTGTTTTTT. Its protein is CASSQEVRQGLNTGELFF.